One and the same sample provided the 9 T cell receptor beta chains below, sequenced in a study of cytomegalovirus exposure and HLA in healthy donors. Researchers ran the PCR with 60 Vbeta and 13 Jbeta primers. Libraries were prepared by immunoSEQ multiplex PCR; TCRdb keeps only in-frame clonotypes and omits some of them. In the table there are around 70,000 clones, around 75% of which are singletons. The sample was PBMCs. The receptor set was obtained from a man in his sixties or seventies in good health and CMV-seronegative.

The chain employs TRBV10-2 and TRBJ1-1; D is unresolved. CDR1 and CDR2 from the germline V gene are WSHSY and SAAADI. This CDR3 has 11 amino acids. Trimming took 0 bases from V and 7 from J, leaving 3 bases between them. Here the CDR3 reads CASSESHEAFF. The CDR3, as DNA: TGCGCCAGCAGTGAGTCCCATGAAGCTTTCTTT.

The V call is TRBV28, the J call TRBJ2-6; D might be TRBD1 (6 bases). Germline V CDR1 and CDR2: MDHEN, SYDVKM. V lost 4 bases and J lost 1, with 8 bases in between. The CDR3 consists of 15 residues. The CDR3 reads CASSSDRSGANVLTF. The CDR3, as DNA: TGTGCCAGCAGTTCGGACAGATCTGGGGCCAACGTCCTGACTTTC.

V and J are TRBV2 and TRBJ2-4; D remains ambiguous. The CDR3 is 15 residues long. Germline CDR1 SNHLY, CDR2 FYNNEI. V lost 3 bases to trimming and J lost 0 bases, with 9 bases between them. The CDR3 bases are TGTGCCAGCAGTGATGGCCCGGGAGCCAAAAACATTCAGTACTTC. Translated, it gives CASSDGPGAKNIQYF. Using reference TRBV2 and TRBJ2-4 for the parts outside the CDR3, the full variable domain is EPEVTQTPSHQVTQMGQEVILRCVPISNHLYFYWYRQILGQKVEFLVSFYNNEISEKSEIFDDQFSVERPDGSNFTLKIRSTKLEDSAMYFCASSDGPGAKNIQYFGAGTRLSVL.

The V gene is TRBV29-1, the J gene TRBJ2-7; TRBD1 matches 11 bases. This CDR3 is built from 14 residues. Germline V gene sequence: CDR1 SQVTM, CDR2 ANQGSEA. Trimming cost V 6 bases and J 3 bases; bases outside gene matches: 7. CDR3 sequence (DNA): TGCAGCGTCCTAGGACAGGGGGCCGACTACGAGCAGTACTTC. Encoded protein: CSVLGQGADYEQYF.

The chain has TRBV7-6 and TRBJ2-7; TRBD2 matches at 15 bases. The ends lost 1 base at V and 5 bases at J; junction bases unmatched: 6. Germline values: CDR1 SGHVS, CDR2 FNYEAQ. The CDR3 has 17 residues. The CDR3 loop is CASSLGGWTSGGDEQYF. DNA of the CDR3: TGTGCCAGCAGCTTAGGGGGATGGACTAGCGGGGGGGACGAGCAGTACTTC.

The rearrangement joins TRBV19 to TRBJ1-4, with D possibly TRBD1 on 5 matching bases. V was cut by 4 bases and J by 5 bases, with 14 bases left in between. CDR3 length: 15 residues. Germline CDR1 and CDR2: LNHDA and SQIVND (reference sequence). The CDR3 sequence is CASSTSTVENEKLFF. The CDR3 DNA reads as TGTGCCAGTAGTACGTCGACAGTAGAAAATGAAAAACTGTTTTTT.

V usage is TRBV7-6 and J usage is TRBJ2-3; 11 bases map to TRBD2. The V gene end was trimmed by 5 bases and the J gene end by 1 base; junction bases not matched to a gene: 2. Germline CDR1 and CDR2: SGHVS and FNYEAQ. The CDR3 extends over 15 amino acids. CDR3 in DNA: TGTGCCAGCAGCCTTAGCGGGAGGGGCACAGATACGCAGTATTTT. Its translation: CASSLSGRGTDTQYF.

The J gene is TRBJ2-2, the V gene TRBV7-8, with D possibly matching TRBD2 (5 bases). V was clipped by 0 bases and J by 3 bases, with 8 bases between them. Germline assignment: CDR1 SGHVS and CDR2 FQNEAQ. This CDR3 has 15 residues. The CDR3: CASSLAGVYTGELFF. CDR3 bases: TGTGCCAGCAGCTTAGCGGGAGTGTACACCGGGGAGCTGTTTTTT.

This clone was picked up one time. This rearrangement joins TRBV4-1 to TRBJ2-7, with 9 bases fitting TRBD2. Germline CDR1 MGHRA, CDR2 YSYEKL. This CDR3 spans 16 amino acids. The trim removed 1 base at V and 4 bases at J, leaving 8 bases unmatched. The CDR3 DNA follows: TGCGCCAGCAGCCAAGTTGACCTAGCGGGACGGTACGAGCAGTACTTC. It translates to CASSQVDLAGRYEQYF.